This T cell receptor (beta chain) was sequenced for a study of regulatory T cells in long-lasting Graves disease. Broader study findings: Between persistent patients, fewer than 3,500 public clonotypes were shared, exceeding the approximately 900 shared between new patients.

As regards this clonotype: Its antigen is not identified.

For TCR beta, libraries came from iRepertoire HTBI primers and Arm-PCR of CDR3 regions. MiXCR, applied by TCRdb to the multiplex PCR reads, yields one record per CDR3 protein. The sample yields about 380,000 distinct CDR3 sequences, roughly a sixth seen once. Regarding time point: newly diagnosed GD, antithyroid drugs for less than 3 months. Researchers made the TCR library from RNA that was extracted from PBMCs. CDR1 is SEHNR and CDR2 is FQNEAQ in the germline V gene (reference sequence). V was clipped by 0 bases and J by 3 bases; unmatched bases: 4. The CDR3 is 16 amino acids. The receptor's source is a female donor with Graves disease. The specimen was peripheral blood mononuclear cells (PBMCs), collected at new diagnosis, from a patient treated with antithyroid drugs. The V and J genes are TRBV7-9 and TRBJ2-3; the match to TRBD1 covers 9 bases. DNA for the CDR3: TGTGCCAGCAGCTTAGCGATTGGACAGGGGACAGATACGCAGTATTTT. Its protein is CASSLAIGQGTDTQYF.